This T cell receptor beta chain is from a study of identical twins. A universal primer site was incorporated via template switching, and the cDNA contained unique molecular identifiers. Each CDR3 protein is one row after TCRdb ran MiXCR on the 5' RACE reads. This sample yields about 730,000 distinct CDR3 sequences, of which 21% are seen a single time; around 4.5% belongs to the top ten. The CDR3 sequence is 16 residues long. V lost 10 bases to trimming and J lost 0 bases, with 21 bases between them. CDR1 and CDR2 (germline): ENHRY, SYGVKD. These records were also assigned to another study, of T cells expressing NK-cell markers. That paper adds: The study found these clonotypes also leading the CD3+CD56-NKG2C+ fraction in several donors.

This chain uses TRBV10-3 with TRBJ1-1; D is perhaps TRBD1 (5 bases). The sequence was collected from a woman under 30 in good health. Source material: PBMCs. The DNA for the CDR3 is TGTGCCACAAGGGACGGGAAAGGCACTTTGAACACTGAAGCTTTCTTT. This gives the protein CATRDGKGTLNTEAFF.